This T cell receptor beta chain comes out of a study of CD8+ T cells in alopecia areata. The treatment is: oral pan-JAK inhibitor, 5-10 mg twice daily. Following RNA extraction, reverse transcription yielded cDNA that acted as the sequencing template. The assay was immunoSEQ multiplex PCR, and TCRdb's table has in-frame clones only and misses some. The table records about 210,000 clones, approximately 38% of them present only once. V shed 1 base and J 7 bases; nucleotides not matched to a gene: 5. The germline CDR1 and CDR2 sequences are GTSNPN and SVGIG (reference sequence). The CDR3 extends over 15 amino acids.

The chain links TRBV30 to TRBJ2-2; 11 nucleotides agree with TRBD2. This clonotype was obtained from a human donor with alopecia areata. This specimen was CD4+ T cells sorted from blood, taken between weeks 30 and 35, from a patient treated with tofacitinib. The CDR3 bases are TGTGCCTGGAGTGCGACTAGCGGGATGAACGGGGAGCTGTTTTTT. Translating it yields CAWSATSGMNGELFF.